This section outlines one T cell receptor (beta chain) sequence together with its context. Its matching antigen is unknown. Unique molecular identifiers were used to barcode this TCRbeta library. TCRdb re-analysed the PCR reads in MiXCR, keeping a single row per CDR3 protein. The table records approximately 230,000 distinct CDR3 sequences, around 25% of them present only once. This sample is drawn from a study of T-cell reconstitution after alpha-beta-depleted transplantation in children. Study-level points and caveats: For some patients, TCRbeta diversity was high at day 60 because of recipient T cells and thymic progenitors that survived. Newly generated T cells supplied most T-cell counts and diversity one year post-transplant.

Germline V CDR1 and CDR2: SEHNR, FQNEAQ (reference sequence). This CDR3 region has 13 residues. Trimming left V 5 bases short and J 7 bases short, with 14 bases between. Sequencing used PBMCs, obtained before TCRalphabeta/CD19-depleted stem cell transplant. The chain recombines TRBV7-9 with TRBJ1-2, with a tentative D call TRBD1 (5 bases). The TCR was taken from a girl aged 2 to 10 with Fanconi anemia, due to receive a stem cell transplant. CDR3 sequence: CASSPTQAVGYTF. CDR3 bases: TGTGCCAGCAGCCCAACACAGGCTGTTGGCTACACCTTC. The variable domain in full, completed from reference TRBV7-9 and TRBJ1-2, reads DTGVSQNPRHKITKRGQNVTFRCDPISEHNRLYWYRQTLGQGPEFLTYFQNEAQLEKSRLLSDRFSAERPKGSFSTLEIQRTEQGDSAMYLCASSPTQAVGYTFGSGTRLTVV.